Below are 14 T cell receptor beta chains sequenced from a single sample in a study of cytomegalovirus exposure and HLA in healthy donors. The PCR used 60 Vbeta and 13 Jbeta primers. Profiled with immunoSEQ multiplex PCR; TCRdb holds only in-frame clones, not every one. This table has about 210,000 clones, around 84% appearing once. Specimen: PBMCs. The receptors were sampled from a man aged 40-49 years in good health and CMV-seropositive.

The rearrangement joins TRBV6-1 to TRBJ1-5; 10 bases match TRBD1. V gave up 4 bases and J gave up 2 bases; unmatched junction bases: 2. The CDR3 has 15 amino acids. Germline lookup yields CDR1 MNHNS and CDR2 SASEGT. CDR3 region: CASSGTGGRNQPQHF. The DNA of the CDR3 is TGTGCCAGCAGTGGGACAGGGGGACGCAATCAGCCCCAGCATTTT.

The rearrangement joins TRBV6-6 to TRBJ2-7, with D possibly matching TRBD1 (5 bases). Germline V lookup: CDR1 MNHNY, CDR2 SVGAGI (reference sequence). Trimming took 2 bases from V and 3 from J, leaving 11 bases between them. The CDR3 is made up of 14 amino acids. The CDR3 loop reads CASSYRQSNYEQYF. The CDR3 bases are TGTGCCAGCAGTTACCGACAGTCCAACTACGAGCAGTACTTC.

The chain joins TRBV7-9 to TRBJ2-1; D may be TRBD1 (5 bases). V dropped 1 base and J dropped 4 bases, with 14 bases sitting between them. The CDR3 runs 16 residues. Germline assignment: CDR1 SEHNR and CDR2 FQNEAQ (reference sequence). Here the CDR3 reads CASSLVSPTGYNEQFF. The DNA for the CDR3 is TGTGCCAGCAGCTTAGTCAGTCCTACAGGATACAATGAGCAGTTCTTC.

The chain carries TRBV10-3 and TRBJ1-6; TRBD1 matches 8 bases. CDR3 length: 13 amino acids. The junction had 3 bases not matched to a gene; V was cut back by 5 bases and J by 9 bases. Per germline, CDR1 ENHRY and CDR2 SYGVKD. The CDR3 nucleotides are TGTGCCATCAGTTTACAGGGGGGTTCACCCCTCCACTTT. It yields the protein CAISLQGGSPLHF.

The chain uses TRBV5-1 and TRBJ2-7; 7 bases match TRBD1. The V gene's germline CDR1 is SGHRS and CDR2 YFSETQ. This CDR3 contains 15 residues. Losses at the gene ends were 4 bases for V and 1 base for J; bases not matched to a gene: 8. DNA for the CDR3: TGCGCCAGCAGCCCCTGGACAGGATTTTCCTACGAGCAGTACTTC. Its translation is CASSPWTGFSYEQYF.

This clone showed up just once. The CDR3: CASSLRGRFTEAFF. As DNA, the CDR3 is TGTGCCAGCAGCTTAAGGGGGAGATTCACTGAAGCTTTCTTT. This rearrangement joins TRBV13 to TRBJ1-1; possibly TRBD1 for D (6 bases). V lost 2 bases and J 4 bases, leaving 11 bases between the germline ends. Per the germline V gene, CDR1 is PRHDT and CDR2 is FYEKMQ (reference sequence). This CDR3 has 14 amino acids.

The rearrangement links TRBV5-1 to TRBJ2-5; D gene uncertain. The CDR3 totals 13 residues. Germline V gene lookup returns CDR1 SGHRS and CDR2 YFSETQ. V lost 3 bases, J lost 4 bases, and 10 bases lay in between. CDR3 DNA: TGCGCCAGCAGCTCCGGCGGTCTAGAGACCCAGTACTTC. Translated, it gives CASSSGGLETQYF.

The CDR3 DNA sequence: TGTGCCAGCTCACCCGGCAGCGCCCGCCAAGAGACCCAGTACTTC. This gives the protein CASSPGSARQETQYF. The V and J genes are TRBV18 and TRBJ2-5, with D unclear. The CDR3 is 15 amino acids. Looked up from germline, CDR1 is KGHSH and CDR2 is LQKENI. The V end was cut by 3 bases, the J end by 1 base, with 12 bases between. The entire variable domain, with the rest obtained from reference TRBV18 and TRBJ2-5, is as follows: NAGVMQNPRHLVRRRGQEARLRCSPMKGHSHVYWYRQLPEEGLKFMVYLQKENIIDESGMPKERFSAEFPKEGPSILRIQQVVRGDSAAYFCASSPGSARQETQYFGPGTRLLVL.

The chain links TRBV5-1 to TRBJ1-1, with TRBD1 identical over 11 bases. CDR1 and CDR2 from the germline V gene are SGHRS and YFSETQ. CDR3 length: 14 amino acids. The junction had 6 bases not matched to a gene; V was cut back by 7 bases and J by 4 bases. Here the CDR3 DNA reads TGCGCCAGCTTCTCCGGGACAGGGGGCACTGAAGCTTTCTTT. Encoded protein: CASFSGTGGTEAFF.

This sequence joins TRBV28 and TRBJ1-5; D is unresolved. V shed 6 bases and J shed 9 bases, with 12 bases lying between them. The CDR3 runs to 12 residues. Germline V lookup: CDR1 MDHEN, CDR2 SYDVKM. In nucleotides, the CDR3 is TGTGCCAGCAGCCTACCTCGGGGGCCCCAGCATTTT. Amino acids: CASSLPRGPQHF.

The chain has TRBV11-2 and TRBJ2-3, with no clear D. Germline values: CDR1 SGHAT, CDR2 FQNNGV. The CDR3 has 13 amino acids. The germline V and J ends were trimmed by 1 base and 4 bases, with 6 bases remaining between them. CDR3 amino acids: CASSLGEADTQYF. The CDR3 coding sequence is TGTGCCAGCAGCTTAGGTGAGGCAGATACGCAGTATTTT.

In the case of this clone: Other DNA sequences in this specimen translate into the identical CDR3. This rearrangement joins TRBV19 to TRBJ1-5, with 11 bases lining up with TRBD1. This CDR3 comprises 18 residues. J lost 5 bases, V lost 6 bases, and 15 bases had no gene match. Germline V gene data show CDR1 as LNHDA and CDR2 as SQIVND (reference sequence). The CDR3 nucleotides are TGTGCCAGTAGGCGGACAGGGGGCGCGGGAGCCGGCTATCAGCCCCAGCATTTT. This encodes CASRRTGGAGAGYQPQHF.

This sequence joins TRBV9 and TRBJ2-7, with 8 nucleotides matching TRBD2. CDR1 and CDR2 (germline): SGDLS, YYNGEE. This CDR3 spans 14 amino acids. The V and J ends lost 6 bases and 1 base, in that order; junction bases with no gene match: 6. As DNA, the CDR3 is TGTGCCAGCAACTCCGGGACTAGTTCCTACGAGCAGTACTTC. This gives the protein CASNSGTSSYEQYF.

V gene TRBV9 combines with J gene TRBJ2-1; D is ambiguous. Germline CDR1 is SGDLS and CDR2 is YYNGEE. The germline V and J ends were trimmed by 0 bases and 5 bases, with 6 bases remaining between them. The CDR3 is made up of 13 amino acids. In DNA, the CDR3 is TGTGCCAGCAGCGTAGATATTCACAATGAGCAGTTCTTC. As protein: CASSVDIHNEQFF.